Below are 29 T cell receptor beta chains sequenced from a single sample in a study of blood T cell repertoires in COVID-19. The method was immunoSEQ multiplex PCR; TCRdb's version includes in-frame clones alone and lacks a portion of them. The sample contains fewer than 300,000 clones, around 84% of which appear only once. Specimen: PBMCs or T cells enriched from blood (not recorded which). Receptor source: a woman aged 45-65 years who had recovered from COVID-19.

J is TRBJ1-4 and V is TRBV7-9, with D possibly matching TRBD1 (5 bases). Germline V lookup: CDR1 SEHNR, CDR2 FQNEAQ (reference sequence). V lost 1 base and J lost 4, with 7 bases in between. This CDR3 has 14 amino acids. The CDR3 loop is CASSLEGHNEKLFF. The CDR3 DNA follows: TGTGCCAGCAGCTTAGAGGGGCATAATGAAAAACTGTTTTTT.

This chain uses TRBV11-1 with TRBJ1-6; 8 positions match TRBD1. CDR1 is SGHAT, CDR2 FQDESV, per germline (reference sequence). V shed 6 bases, J shed 5 bases, and the junction held 3 bases outside the gene matches. The CDR3 is made up of 14 amino acids. CDR3 residues: CASSYRGNNSPLHF. CDR3 DNA: TGTGCCAGCAGTTACAGGGGGAATAATTCACCCCTCCACTTT.

CDR3 coding DNA: TGTGCCAGTAGCCCAATCGATCGAGGGACCTACGAGCAGTACTTC. It translates to CASSPIDRGTYEQYF. V usage is TRBV19 and J usage is TRBJ2-7; a possible D gene is TRBD2 (5 bases). Trimming pared 6 bases from V and 2 bases from J, leaving 17 bases between. The CDR3 loop spans 15 amino acids. In germline, CDR1 is LNHDA, CDR2 SQIVND (reference sequence).

The chain employs TRBV18 and TRBJ1-1, with D possibly TRBD1 on 6 matching bases. Per the germline V gene, CDR1 is KGHSH and CDR2 is LQKENI. The ends were cut back, 8 bases at V and 4 bases at J, with 17 bases in the middle. The CDR3 runs 14 residues. As DNA, the CDR3 is TGTGCCAGCGTCTTCGGACAGAGAGTCACTGAAGCTTTCTTT. It is translated as CASVFGQRVTEAFF.

This rearrangement joins TRBV5-6 to TRBJ2-5, with D possibly matching TRBD2 (7 bases). Trimming left V 2 bases short and J 2 bases short, with 13 bases between. The CDR3 spans 15 residues. Germline V lookup: CDR1 SGHDT, CDR2 YYEEEE. As DNA, the CDR3 is TGTGCCAGCAGCTTTATCGGGGGGCAGCAAGAGACCCAGTACTTC. It encodes CASSFIGGQQETQYF.

This chain joins TRBV10-3 and TRBJ1-1; 8 positions match TRBD1. V trimming: 0 bases; J trimming: 4 bases; junction bases outside the gene matches: 16. The germline gives CDR1 ENHRY, CDR2 SYGVKD. The CDR3 has 19 residues. The CDR3 sequence is CAISESPALLRQGRTEAFF. In nucleotides, the CDR3 is TGTGCCATCAGTGAGTCTCCCGCCCTCCTTCGACAGGGGCGCACTGAAGCTTTCTTT.

This chain uses TRBV7-3 with TRBJ1-3; the D gene is possibly TRBD1 (5 bases). The CDR3 extends over 15 amino acids. Germline V gives CDR1 SGHTA, CDR2 FQGTGA. The V end was cut by 1 base, the J end by 3 bases, with 10 bases between. The DNA of the CDR3 is TGTGCCAGCAGCTTAAACGCAGGGTTTGGAAACACCATATATTTT. This codes for CASSLNAGFGNTIYF.

DNA for the CDR3: TGCAGCGTTGGAGGTTCCAGCTATGGCTACACCTTC. Protein sequence: CSVGGSSYGYTF. The chain is built from TRBV29-1 and TRBJ1-2; D is unclear. Germline CDR1 SQVTM, CDR2 ANQGSEA. Trimming removed 4 bases at V and 4 bases at J, with 10 bases between. The CDR3 has 12 amino acids.

The V call is TRBV7-9, the J call TRBJ1-6, with D possibly matching TRBD1 (5 bases). With 6 bases removed from V and 1 base from J, the gap between germline ends came to 13 bases. CDR1 and CDR2 from the germline V gene are SEHNR and FQNEAQ (reference sequence). This CDR3 comprises 16 residues. The CDR3 region has the DNA TGTGCCAGCAGGAGGACGGGGGGGTCCTATAATTCACCCCTCCACTTT. Protein: CASRRTGGSYNSPLHF.

The V call is TRBV6-5, the J call TRBJ1-6, with D uncertain. The CDR3 has 11 amino acids. The ends were cut back, 6 bases at V and 14 bases at J, with 11 bases in the middle. In germline, CDR1 is MNHEY, CDR2 SVGAGI. The CDR3 nucleotides read TGTGCCAGCAGCGGCCCGGGGACCCTCCACTTT. Translating it yields CASSGPGTLHF.

The genes are TRBV6-5 and TRBJ2-7; 7 bases match TRBD2. CDR1 and CDR2 (germline): MNHEY, SVGAGI. The CDR3 is 15 residues long. Trimming at V came to 2 bases and at J to 3 bases, leaving 7 bases not matched to a gene. This CDR3 reads CASSYGGGIFYEQYF. CDR3 sequence (DNA): TGTGCCAGCAGTTACGGGGGGGGGATATTCTACGAGCAGTACTTC.

The chain's CDR3 is CASSLDITDTQYF. The DNA for the CDR3 is TGCGCCAGCAGCTTGGACATCACAGATACGCAGTATTTT. The rearrangement uses TRBV5-1 and TRBJ2-3; D gene unclear. The CDR3 is 13 amino acids. The germline CDR1 and CDR2 sequences are SGHRS and YFSETQ. V shed 0 bases and J shed 2 bases, with 4 bases lying between them.

The rearrangement uses TRBV6-5 and TRBJ2-3, with D tentatively TRBD1 (5 bases). Looked up from germline, CDR1 is MNHEY and CDR2 is SVGAGI. CDR3 size: 14 residues. Trimming stripped 10 bases from V and 4 bases from J, with 18 bases between. CDR3 protein: CATGAGQVADTQYF. In DNA, the CDR3 is TGTGCCACCGGTGCAGGGCAAGTTGCAGATACGCAGTATTTT.

In this sample, this clone turned up once. The gene calls are TRBV7-6 and TRBJ1-1; D may be TRBD1 (5 bases). The CDR3 length is 13 residues. V was cut by 2 bases and J by 5 bases, with 9 bases left in between. Germline V gives CDR1 SGHVS, CDR2 FNYEAQ. CDR3 sequence (DNA): TGTGCCAGCAGCTTATCGGGGGGGACTGAAGCTTTCTTT. As protein: CASSLSGGTEAFF.

This clone was counted a few times. The J gene is TRBJ1-5, the V gene TRBV4-1, with TRBD1 matching 8 bases. The CDR3 spans 13 residues. Per the germline V gene, CDR1 is MGHRA and CDR2 is YSYEKL. V lost 3 bases to trimming and J lost 5 bases; unmatched junction nucleotides: 0. CDR3 sequence: CASSQDRDQPQHF. The CDR3 nucleotides are TGCGCCAGCAGCCAGGACAGGGATCAGCCCCAGCATTTT.

This chain joins TRBV18 and TRBJ2-3, with TRBD1 identical over 8 bases. The CDR3 has 15 amino acids. The junction had 5 bases not matched to a gene; V was cut back by 3 bases and J by 3 bases. Germline V CDR1 and CDR2: KGHSH, LQKENI. The CDR3 nucleotides are TGTGCCAGCTCACCGGGCAGGGGGCTTACAGATACGCAGTATTTT. Translating gives CASSPGRGLTDTQYF. The whole variable domain, remainder taken from reference TRBV18 and TRBJ2-3, is NAGVMQNPRHLVRRRGQEARLRCSPMKGHSHVYWYRQLPEEGLKFMVYLQKENIIDESGMPKERFSAEFPKEGPSILRIQQVVRGDSAAYFCASSPGRGLTDTQYFGPGTRLTVL.

The rearrangement links TRBV18 to TRBJ1-6; weak D call: TRBD1 (5 bases). V lost 3 bases, J lost 6 bases, and 15 bases lay in between. CDR3 length: 16 residues. The germline gives CDR1 KGHSH, CDR2 LQKENI. CDR3 sequence (DNA): TGTGCCAGCTCACCGTCTCTTTCCAGGGCTAATTCACCCCTCCACTTT. It specifies CASSPSLSRANSPLHF.

The genes are TRBV6-5 and TRBJ2-7, with 10 bases identical to TRBD2. The CDR3 is 16 amino acids. V dropped 3 bases and J dropped 4; count of bases not matched to a gene: 9. Germline-derived CDR1 and CDR2 are MNHEY and SVGAGI. The DNA of the CDR3 is TGTGCCAGCAGTTATTCGCCGGGACTAGCGATGTACGAGCAGTACTTC. Translation gives CASSYSPGLAMYEQYF.

The chain joins TRBV4-2 to TRBJ1-3; D call uncertain. Germline CDR1 reads LGHNA; CDR2 reads YNFKEQ. The V gene lost 4 bases and the J gene lost 0 bases, with 13 bases spanning the gap. CDR3 size: 16 residues. The CDR3 nucleotides read TGTGCCAGCAGCCTAGGTATACAGTCCTCTGGAAACACCATATATTTT. Translating gives CASSLGIQSSGNTIYF.

The gene calls are TRBV2 and TRBJ2-2; D unclear. The length of the CDR3 is 13 residues. From germline, CDR1 is SNHLY and CDR2 FYNNEI. The germline V and J ends were trimmed by 3 bases and 4 bases, with 6 bases remaining between them. In nucleotides, the CDR3 is TGTGCCAGCAGTGAGGCCCGCACCGGGGAGCTGTTTTTT. It yields the protein CASSEARTGELFF.

V is TRBV2 and J is TRBJ2-7, with D tentatively TRBD1 (5 bases). Germline V CDR1 and CDR2: SNHLY, FYNNEI. The CDR3 has 14 residues. The V end lost 6 bases, the J end lost 7 bases, and 19 bases lay between the germline ends. The CDR3 here is CASSENFQGGEQYF. CDR3 DNA sequence: TGTGCCAGCAGCGAAAATTTCCAGGGTGGAGAGCAGTACTTC.

The chain uses TRBV18 and TRBJ1-5; possibly TRBD1 for D (5 bases). Germline values: CDR1 KGHSH, CDR2 LQKENI. The V gene lost 5 bases and the J gene lost 4 bases, with 6 bases spanning the gap. The CDR3 has 12 amino acids. CDR3 amino acids: CASSGANQPQHF. The CDR3 DNA follows: TGTGCCAGCTCAGGGGCGAATCAGCCCCAGCATTTT.

CDR3 DNA: TGTGCCAGCACCTGGACAGGGGACTATGAGGGCTACACCTTC. This encodes CASTWTGDYEGYTF. This chain links TRBV13 with TRBJ1-2; 9 bases agree with TRBD1. Trimming took 7 bases from V and 8 from J; bases not matched to a gene: 11. Germline values: CDR1 PRHDT, CDR2 FYEKMQ (reference sequence). This CDR3 is built from 14 residues. Full variable domain (rest looked up from reference TRBV13 and TRBJ1-2): AAGVIQSPRHLIKEKRETATLKCYPIPRHDTVYWYQQGPGQDPQFLISFYEKMQSDKGSIPDRFSAQQFSDYHSELNMSSLELGDSALYFCASTWTGDYEGYTFGSGTRLTVV.

V usage is TRBV7-9 and J usage is TRBJ2-1, with 10 bases that match TRBD1. Germline V gene sequence: CDR1 SEHNR, CDR2 FQNEAQ (reference sequence). The CDR3 consists of 15 residues. Trimming removed 5 bases from V and 7 bases from J; junction bases left unmatched: 8. CDR3 protein: CASSKTGGAGNEQFF. The CDR3 DNA is TGTGCCAGCAGCAAGACAGGGGGCGCGGGTAATGAGCAGTTCTTC.

In this sample, this clone turned up a few times. J is TRBJ2-1 and V is TRBV19; D may be TRBD2 (7 bases). This CDR3 is 16 amino acids long. V was clipped by 5 bases and J by 8 bases, with 22 bases between them. Looked up from germline, CDR1 is LNHDA and CDR2 is SQIVND (reference sequence). The CDR3 is CASSFRGGDQGYEQFF. In nucleotides, the CDR3 is TGTGCCAGTAGTTTCCGCGGGGGAGACCAGGGGTATGAGCAGTTCTTC. The full variable domain, in which reference TRBV19 and TRBJ2-1 provide the parts outside the CDR3, is DGGITQSPKYLFRKEGQNVTLSCEQNLNHDAMYWYRQDPGQGLRLIYYSQIVNDFQKGDIAEGYSVSREKKESFPLTVTSAQKNPTAFYLCASSFRGGDQGYEQFFGPGTRLTVL.

At least ten counts were recorded for this clone. V gene TRBV29-1 combines with J gene TRBJ1-1; TRBD1 is a possible D gene (5 bases). CDR3 length: 11 residues. Germline V gives CDR1 SQVTM, CDR2 ANQGSEA. Trimming removed 7 bases at V and 7 bases at J, with 13 bases between. CDR3 DNA sequence: TGCAGCGACCAGACAGTCAATGAAGCTTTCTTT. Its translation: CSDQTVNEAFF. Full variable domain (rest looked up from reference TRBV29-1 and TRBJ1-1): SAVISQKPSRDICQRGTSLTIQCQVDSQVTMMFWYRQQPGQSLTLIATANQGSEATYESGFVIDKFPISRPNLTFSTLTVSNMSPEDSSIYLCSDQTVNEAFFGQGTRLTVV.

This clone was seen only a few times. The chain is built from TRBV7-9 and TRBJ1-2, with a weak D call TRBD1 (6 bases). The V end was cut by 4 bases, the J end by 4 bases, with 13 bases between. The CDR3 length is 14 residues. The germline gives CDR1 SEHNR, CDR2 FQNEAQ (reference sequence). The DNA of the CDR3 is TGTGCCAGCAGCTCCCACAGGGAAGGCTATGGCTACACCTTC. It encodes CASSSHREGYGYTF.

The V call is TRBV5-1, the J call TRBJ1-1; perhaps TRBD1 as D (5 bases). Trimming removed 4 bases at V and 1 base at J, with 11 bases between. The CDR3 contains 14 residues. Germline CDR1 SGHRS, CDR2 YFSETQ. The CDR3 nucleotides read TGCGCCAGCAGCCCGGGGGTACAGAACACTGAAGCTTTCTTT. Translated, it gives CASSPGVQNTEAFF.

The chain has TRBV5-1 and TRBJ2-7, with D perhaps matching TRBD2 (7 bases). V was pared by 4 bases and J by 6 bases, with 17 bases between. Looked up from germline, CDR1 is SGHRS and CDR2 is YFSETQ. The CDR3 length is 14 residues. CDR3 loop: CASSLQGGTPEQYF. Here the CDR3 DNA reads TGCGCCAGCAGCCTACAGGGAGGGACGCCCGAGCAGTACTTC.